Shown below are 23 T cell receptor beta chains from a single sample sequenced in a study of radiation and T cells in renal cell carcinoma (TCRdb year 2020). The time point tag for this specimen amounts to: blood 4 weeks post-SBRT, at nephrectomy. The treatment or condition label, read with the paper, signifies: 15 Gy SBRT to primary tumor, nephrectomy 4 weeks later. The library was made by the immunoSEQ multiplex PCR assay. Not all clones reach the TCRdb copy of this immuneACCESS table, which keeps in-frame sequences only. Checked studies attribute under half of the gap to unresolved V genes and leave the rest unexplained. The sample table lists just under 150,000 clones, 65% to 90% of them with a count of one. The ten most abundant clones make up less than 20% of the sample. The source material was blood, sampled from a patient whose treatment included radiotherapy and nephrectomy. Every receptor here comes from a woman between 50 and 59 years old with renal cell carcinoma.

CDR3 residues: CASSEQPSGSYEQYF. CDR3 nucleotide sequence: TGTGCCAGCAGTGAACAGCCTAGCGGGAGCTACGAGCAGTACTTC. The chain recombines TRBV2 with TRBJ2-5, with 10 nucleotides matching TRBD2. The end of the DNA is better explained by TRBJ2-7, so the J call may be wrong. This CDR3 spans 15 amino acids. CDR1 and CDR2 (germline): SNHLY, FYNNEI.

This sequence joins TRBV6-6 and TRBJ1-1; D is unclear. Germline-derived CDR1 and CDR2 are MNHNY and SVGAGI (reference sequence). This CDR3 contains 9 residues. Between the trimmed V and J ends, which lost 8 bases and 11 bases, there was a span of 9 bases. As DNA, the CDR3 is TGTGCCAGCGGGCAGCCGGCTTTCTTT. Its translation: CASGQPAFF.

This chain joins TRBV4-1 and TRBJ2-1; D possibly uses TRBD1 or TRBD2 (6 bases each). This CDR3 contains 14 residues. The germline V gene has CDR1 MGHRA and CDR2 YSYEKL. V was trimmed by 3 bases and J by 7 bases, leaving 13 bases between them. This CDR3 is CASSHSGARNEQFF. CDR3 DNA sequence: TGCGCCAGCAGCCATTCGGGGGCGCGGAATGAGCAGTTCTTC.

V gene TRBV11-2 combines with J gene TRBJ1-4; D is uncertain. This CDR3 has 13 residues. Germline V gene data show CDR1 as SGHAT and CDR2 as FQNNGV. V lost 4 bases to trimming and J lost 7 bases, with 10 bases between them. CDR3: CASSSPGVEKLFF. CDR3 nucleotides: TGTGCCAGCAGCTCGCCTGGGGTTGAAAAACTGTTTTTT.

The rearrangement uses TRBV4-3 and TRBJ1-4; unclear D gene. CDR1 is LGHNA, CDR2 YSLEER, per germline. The CDR3 covers 14 residues. Trimming shortened V by 0 bases and J by 0 bases, and 2 bases separated the two germline ends. This CDR3 is CASSQDATNEKLFF. CDR3 nucleotides: TGCGCCAGCAGCCAAGATGCAACTAATGAAAAACTGTTTTTT.

In the case of this clone: Other DNA sequences in the sample encode the same CDR3. The CDR3 coding sequence is TGTGCCAGCAGCGCCGGGACAGGATATGGCTACACCTTC. Protein sequence: CASSAGTGYGYTF. This chain connects TRBV6-5 to TRBJ1-2; 8 nucleotides agree with TRBD1. From germline, CDR1 is MNHEY and CDR2 SVGAGI. This CDR3 has 13 residues. After removal of 6 bases from V and 5 bases from J, the junction contained 5 bases not matched to a gene.

V is TRBV5-4 and J is TRBJ1-2; 9 nucleotides agree with TRBD1. Looked up from germline, CDR1 is SGHNT and CDR2 is YYREEE (reference sequence). The CDR3 loop spans 14 amino acids. Trimming at V came to 4 bases and at J to 0 bases, leaving 1 base not matched to a gene. DNA for the CDR3: TGTGCCAGCAGCCGGGACAGGGCTAACTATGGCTACACCTTC. Its protein product is CASSRDRANYGYTF. The entire variable domain, with the rest obtained from reference TRBV5-4 and TRBJ1-2, is as follows: ETGVTQSPTHLIKTRGQQVTLRCSSQSGHNTVSWYQQALGQGPQFIFQYYREEENGRGNFPPRFSGLQFPNYSSELNVNALELDDSALYLCASSRDRANYGYTFGSGTRLTVV.

The V gene is TRBV7-7, the J gene TRBJ1-5, with D unresolved. V gave up 3 bases and J gave up 7 bases, with 10 bases separating them. CDR3 length: 13 amino acids. Germline lookup yields CDR1 SSHAT and CDR2 FNYEAQ (reference sequence). CDR3 sequence (DNA): TGTGCCAGCAGCTTGGCCCTGAAACAGCCCCAGCATTTT. It specifies CASSLALKQPQHF.

V is TRBV27 and J is TRBJ2-7; D is unresolved. Per the germline V gene, CDR1 is MNHEY and CDR2 is SMNVEV (reference sequence). The CDR3 contains 13 residues. The V end lost 2 bases, the J end lost 2 bases, and 7 bases lay between the germline ends. The CDR3 spells CASSLEAAYEQYF. In DNA form, the CDR3 reads TGTGCCAGCAGTTTAGAGGCGGCCTACGAGCAGTACTTC.

The CDR3 protein is CAARGGEENTIYF. The CDR3 nucleotides are TGTGCCGCACGGGGCGGGGAAGAAAACACCATATATTTT. The J gene is TRBJ1-3, the V gene TRBV28; D is possibly TRBD1 (5 bases). V was clipped by 11 bases and J by 6 bases, with 17 bases between them. Germline loops: CDR1 MDHEN, CDR2 SYDVKM. This CDR3 has 13 amino acids.

This chain joins TRBV6-1 and TRBJ2-3; D unresolved. Germline CDR1 and CDR2: MNHNS and SASEGT. CDR3 length: 15 residues. Between the trimmed V and J ends, which lost 2 bases and 7 bases, there was a span of 16 bases. CDR3 in amino acids: CASSERLGLHNTQYF. The DNA of the CDR3 is TGTGCCAGCAGTGAACGTTTGGGTCTACATAATACGCAGTATTTT.

This chain joins TRBV5-4 and TRBJ2-1; 11 bases agree with TRBD1. CDR1 is SGHNT, CDR2 YYREEE, per germline (reference sequence). V dropped 2 bases and J dropped 6; count of bases not matched to a gene: 7. The CDR3 runs 16 residues. The CDR3 DNA sequence: TGTGCCAGCAGCTTTCCTAGGGACAGGGGGGGCAATGAGCAGTTCTTC. This encodes CASSFPRDRGGNEQFF.

This chain uses TRBV9 with TRBJ2-7; 8 nucleotides match TRBD1. The CDR3 loop spans 14 amino acids. Germline trimming cut 0 bases from V and 5 bases from J; bases unmatched to any gene: 4. Per germline, CDR1 SGDLS and CDR2 YYNGEE. The CDR3 reads CASSVAPGGDEQYF. Here the CDR3 DNA reads TGTGCCAGCAGCGTAGCACCAGGGGGCGACGAGCAGTACTTC.

The J gene is TRBJ1-2, the V gene TRBV10-3; no clear D gene. CDR1 ENHRY and CDR2 SYGVKD come from the germline V gene. V was cut by 6 bases and J by 2 bases, with 10 bases left in between. The CDR3 spans 13 residues. The CDR3, as DNA: TGTGCCATCAGCCCTCAGGACAACTATGGCTACACCTTC. This codes for CAISPQDNYGYTF.

This chain links TRBV6-6 with TRBJ2-7, with D perhaps TRBD1 (5 bases). The CDR3 runs to 14 residues. V lost 2 bases, J lost 2 bases, and 10 bases lay in between. Germline values: CDR1 MNHNY, CDR2 SVGAGI (reference sequence). The CDR3 spells CASSYADKTYEQYF. The DNA of the CDR3 is TGTGCCAGCAGTTACGCGGACAAGACCTACGAGCAGTACTTC.

The chain has TRBV6-5 and TRBJ2-5, with 11 bases fitting TRBD1. CDR1 MNHEY and CDR2 SVGAGI come from the germline V gene. The CDR3 is 15 residues long. J gave up 5 bases and V 5 bases, and 7 bases lay outside the gene matches. For the CDR3, the DNA is TGTGCCAGCAGTCGAGTAGGGGACAGGGGGGAGACCCAGTACTTC. Residues: CASSRVGDRGETQYF.

This chain uses TRBV5-1 with TRBJ2-7; 10 bases map to TRBD1. V was pared by 0 bases and J by 3 bases, with 6 bases of the junction left unmatched. The CDR3 is 16 amino acids. CDR1 SGHRS and CDR2 YFSETQ come from the germline V gene. DNA for the CDR3: TGCGCCAGCAGCTTGGCCACTGGGGACAGGGGCTACGAGCAGTACTTC. It translates to CASSLATGDRGYEQYF.

The V gene is TRBV11-3, the J gene TRBJ2-3; D remains unclear. V shed 1 base and J shed 2 bases, with 10 bases lying between them. This CDR3 region has 15 residues. Germline V CDR1 and CDR2: SGHNT, YENEEA. In nucleotides, the CDR3 is TGTGCCAGCAGCTTAGGTGCGGCCTCCACAGATACGCAGTATTTT. The encoded protein is CASSLGAASTDTQYF.

The rearrangement links TRBV7-2 to TRBJ2-5; 8 nucleotides match TRBD2. The germline V gene has CDR1 SGHTA and CDR2 FQGNSA. With 4 bases clipped from V and 5 bases from J, the junction kept 9 bases outside the gene matches. There are 15 residues in the CDR3. The CDR3 nucleotides read TGTGCCAGCAGCTCTAGGACTAGCTTTGGGGAGACCCAGTACTTC. Translation gives CASSSRTSFGETQYF.

The chain couples TRBV6-6 to TRBJ1-5; D uncertain. V gave up 0 bases and J gave up 4 bases, with 10 bases separating them. Germline V gives CDR1 MNHNY, CDR2 SVGAGI (reference sequence). This CDR3 is 15 amino acids long. In nucleotides, the CDR3 is TGTGCCAGCAGTTACTCCCAAATGGGGAATCAGCCCCAGCATTTT. This encodes CASSYSQMGNQPQHF.

The rearrangement links TRBV28 to TRBJ2-2; 7 bases match TRBD2. Germline values: CDR1 MDHEN, CDR2 SYDVKM. J was trimmed by 5 bases and V by 4 bases; bases with no gene match: 13. CDR3 length: 17 residues. The CDR3 loop is CASSYQPPGLSTGELFF. The CDR3 DNA is TGTGCCAGCAGTTACCAACCCCCGGGACTATCGACCGGGGAGCTGTTTTTT. Based on the CDR3 plus reference TRBV28 and TRBJ2-2, the full variable domain is DVKVTQSSRYLVKRTGEKVFLECVQDMDHENMFWYRQDPGLGLRLIYFSYDVKMKEKGDIPEGYSVSREKKERFSLILESASTNQTSMYLCASSYQPPGLSTGELFFGEGSRLTVL.

V and J are TRBV30 and TRBJ1-1; 11 nucleotides align to TRBD1. The V and J ends lost 3 bases and 5 bases, in that order; junction bases with no gene match: 5. The CDR3 has 14 amino acids. Germline CDR1 is GTSNPN and CDR2 is SVGIG (reference sequence). The CDR3 spells CAWRDRGRWTEAFF. The CDR3 region has the DNA TGTGCCTGGAGGGACAGGGGGCGATGGACTGAAGCTTTCTTT.

This clone was seen only once. J is TRBJ2-5 and V is TRBV28, with unresolved D. The DNA end is a closer match to TRBJ2-7, so the J assignment may be wrong. CDR1 and CDR2 (germline): MDHEN, SYDVKM. CDR3 length: 16 residues. The CDR3 coding sequence is TGTGCCAGCACCACACGAACGGATACCTACTCCTACGAGCAGTACTTC. Its protein product is CASTTRTDTYSYEQYF.